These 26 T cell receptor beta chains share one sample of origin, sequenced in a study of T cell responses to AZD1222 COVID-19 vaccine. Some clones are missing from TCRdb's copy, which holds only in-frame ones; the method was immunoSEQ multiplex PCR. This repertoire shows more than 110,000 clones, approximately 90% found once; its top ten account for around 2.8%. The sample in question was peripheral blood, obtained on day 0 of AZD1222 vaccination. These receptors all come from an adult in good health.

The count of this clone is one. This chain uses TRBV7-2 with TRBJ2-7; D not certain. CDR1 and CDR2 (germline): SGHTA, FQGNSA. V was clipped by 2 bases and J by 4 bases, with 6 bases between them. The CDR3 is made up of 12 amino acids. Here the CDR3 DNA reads TGTGCCAGCAGCTTATCGGGTTACGAGCAGTACTTC. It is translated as CASSLSGYEQYF.

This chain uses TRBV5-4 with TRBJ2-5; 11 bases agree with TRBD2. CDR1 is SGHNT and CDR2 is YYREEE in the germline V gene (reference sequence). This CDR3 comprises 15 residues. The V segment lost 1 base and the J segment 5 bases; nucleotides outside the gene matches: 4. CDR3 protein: CASSLPSGGRETQYF. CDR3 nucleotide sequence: TGTGCCAGCAGCTTGCCTAGCGGGGGGCGCGAGACCCAGTACTTC.

DNA for the CDR3: TGCGCCAGCAGCCAAGATTGGCCTAGCGGGTACAATGAGCAGTTCTTC. Translation gives CASSQDWPSGYNEQFF. The chain joins TRBV4-1 to TRBJ2-1; 8 bases are a match to TRBD2. This CDR3 region has 16 residues. V lost 0 bases, J lost 4 bases, and 5 bases stayed unmatched. The germline V gene has CDR1 MGHRA and CDR2 YSYEKL.

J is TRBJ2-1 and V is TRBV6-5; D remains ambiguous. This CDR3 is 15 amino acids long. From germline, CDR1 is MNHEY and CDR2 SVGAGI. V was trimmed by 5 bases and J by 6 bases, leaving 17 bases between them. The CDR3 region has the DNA TGTGCCAGCAGTCCCGGCGCGGCGGCGTTCAATGAGCAGTTCTTC. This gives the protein CASSPGAAAFNEQFF.

The CDR3 DNA sequence: TGCGCCAGCAGCTTGGGTGTTGCCTTCACAGATACGCAGTATTTT. This sequence encodes CASSLGVAFTDTQYF. The chain links TRBV5-1 to TRBJ2-3; no reliable D call. From germline, CDR1 is SGHRS and CDR2 YFSETQ. Trimming removed 0 bases at V and 2 bases at J, with 10 bases between. The CDR3 totals 15 residues.

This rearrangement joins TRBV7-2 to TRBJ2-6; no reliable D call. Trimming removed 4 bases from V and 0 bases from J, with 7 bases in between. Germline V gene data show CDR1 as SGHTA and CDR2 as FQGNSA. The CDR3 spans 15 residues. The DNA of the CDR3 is TGTGCCAGCAGCTCAGATAACTCTGGGGCCAACGTCCTGACTTTC. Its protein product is CASSSDNSGANVLTF.

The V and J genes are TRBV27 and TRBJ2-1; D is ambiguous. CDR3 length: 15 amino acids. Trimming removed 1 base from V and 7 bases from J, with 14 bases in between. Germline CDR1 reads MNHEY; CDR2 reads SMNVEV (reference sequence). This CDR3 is CASSLFKTGWNEQFF. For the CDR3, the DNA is TGTGCCAGCAGTTTATTTAAAACCGGGTGGAATGAGCAGTTCTTC.

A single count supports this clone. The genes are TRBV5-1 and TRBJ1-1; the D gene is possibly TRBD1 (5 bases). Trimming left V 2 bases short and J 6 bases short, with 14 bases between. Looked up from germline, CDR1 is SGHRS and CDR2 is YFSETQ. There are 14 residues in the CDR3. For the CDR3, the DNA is TGCGCCAGCAGCTTTGCAGGGATAGAGCCTGAAGCTTTCTTT. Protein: CASSFAGIEPEAFF.

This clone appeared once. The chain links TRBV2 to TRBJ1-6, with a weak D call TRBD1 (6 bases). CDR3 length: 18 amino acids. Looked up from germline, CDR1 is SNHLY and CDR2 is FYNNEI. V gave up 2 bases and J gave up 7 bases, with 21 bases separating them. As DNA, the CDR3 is TGTGCCAGCAGTGAAATCTGGACTTCCCTCGGGGGCAATTCACCCCTCCACTTT. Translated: CASSEIWTSLGGNSPLHF.

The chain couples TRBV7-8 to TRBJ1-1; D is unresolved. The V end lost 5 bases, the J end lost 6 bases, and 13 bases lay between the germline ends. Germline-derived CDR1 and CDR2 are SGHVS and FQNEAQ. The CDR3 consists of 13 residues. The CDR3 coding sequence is TGTGCCAGCAGCCGTCACAGAAGCCCTGAAGCTTTCTTT. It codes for CASSRHRSPEAFF.

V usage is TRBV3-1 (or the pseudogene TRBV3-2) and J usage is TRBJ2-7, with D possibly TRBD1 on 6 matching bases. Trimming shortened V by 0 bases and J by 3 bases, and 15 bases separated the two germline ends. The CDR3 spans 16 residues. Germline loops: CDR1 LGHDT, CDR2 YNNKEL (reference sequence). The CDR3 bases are TGTGCCAGCAGCCAAGATGCGACAGCAGGGGTCTACGAGCAGTACTTC. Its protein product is CASSQDATAGVYEQYF.

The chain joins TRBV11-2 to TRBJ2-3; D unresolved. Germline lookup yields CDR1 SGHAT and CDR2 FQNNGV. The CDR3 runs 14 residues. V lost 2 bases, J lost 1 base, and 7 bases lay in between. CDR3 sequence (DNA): TGTGCCAGCAGCTTAATCCAGGGCACAGATACGCAGTATTTT. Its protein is CASSLIQGTDTQYF.

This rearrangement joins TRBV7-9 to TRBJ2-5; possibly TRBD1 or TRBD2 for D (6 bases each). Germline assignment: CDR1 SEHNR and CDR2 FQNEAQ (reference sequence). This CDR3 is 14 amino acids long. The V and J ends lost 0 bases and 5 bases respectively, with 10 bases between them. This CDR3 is CASSLAGGIETQYF. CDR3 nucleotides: TGTGCCAGCAGCTTAGCGGGGGGCATTGAGACCCAGTACTTC.

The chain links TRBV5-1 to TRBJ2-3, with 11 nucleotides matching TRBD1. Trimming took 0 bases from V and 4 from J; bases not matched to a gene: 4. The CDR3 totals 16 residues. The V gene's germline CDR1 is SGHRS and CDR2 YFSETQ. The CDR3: CASSLGDRGYPDTQYF. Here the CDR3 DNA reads TGCGCCAGCAGCTTGGGGGACAGGGGGTACCCAGATACGCAGTATTTT.

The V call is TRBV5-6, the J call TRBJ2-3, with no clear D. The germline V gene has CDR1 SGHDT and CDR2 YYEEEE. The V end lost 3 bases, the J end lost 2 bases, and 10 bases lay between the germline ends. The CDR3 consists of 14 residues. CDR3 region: CASSWALATDTQYF. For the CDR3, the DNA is TGTGCCAGCAGCTGGGCCCTGGCCACAGATACGCAGTATTTT.

Written as DNA, the CDR3 is TGTGCCAGCAGCTTAGGGGGCCCAGGGAGCTACAATGAGCAGTTCTTC. Its translation is CASSLGGPGSYNEQFF. The chain is built from TRBV11-2 and TRBJ2-1, with D possibly being TRBD1 or TRBD2 (5 bases each). CDR1 is SGHAT and CDR2 is FQNNGV in the germline V gene. V was cut by 1 base and J by 3 bases, with 13 bases left in between. The CDR3 covers 16 residues.

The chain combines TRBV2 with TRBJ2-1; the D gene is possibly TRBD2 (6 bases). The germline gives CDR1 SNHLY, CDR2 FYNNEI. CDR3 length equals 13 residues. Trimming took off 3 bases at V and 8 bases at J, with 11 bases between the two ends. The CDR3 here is CASSELATYEQFF. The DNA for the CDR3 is TGTGCCAGCAGTGAGCTAGCGACCTATGAGCAGTTCTTC.

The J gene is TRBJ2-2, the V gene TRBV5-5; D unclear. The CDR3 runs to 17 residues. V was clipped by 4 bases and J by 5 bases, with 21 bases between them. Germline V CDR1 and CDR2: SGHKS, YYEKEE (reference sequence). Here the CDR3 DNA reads TGTGCCAGCAGCCTATCGGCTCGATCTGTTTGGACCGGGGAGCTGTTTTTT. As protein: CASSLSARSVWTGELFF.

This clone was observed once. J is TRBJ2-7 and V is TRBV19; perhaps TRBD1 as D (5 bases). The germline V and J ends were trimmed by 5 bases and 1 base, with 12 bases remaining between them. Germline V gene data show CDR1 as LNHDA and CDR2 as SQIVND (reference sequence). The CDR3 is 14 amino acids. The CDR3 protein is CASSEQVRSYEQYF. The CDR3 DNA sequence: TGTGCCAGTAGTGAACAGGTTCGGTCCTACGAGCAGTACTTC.

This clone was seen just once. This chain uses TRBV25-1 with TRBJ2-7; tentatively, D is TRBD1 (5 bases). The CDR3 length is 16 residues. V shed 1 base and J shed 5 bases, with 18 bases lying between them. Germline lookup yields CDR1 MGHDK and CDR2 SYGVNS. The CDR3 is CASSELSCQGGNEQYF. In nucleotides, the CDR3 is TGTGCCAGCAGTGAATTGAGTTGCCAGGGTGGAAACGAGCAGTACTTC.

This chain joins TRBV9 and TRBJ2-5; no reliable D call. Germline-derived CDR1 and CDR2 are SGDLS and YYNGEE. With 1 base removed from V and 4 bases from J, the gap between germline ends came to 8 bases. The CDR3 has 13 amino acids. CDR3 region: CASSVSGSETQYF. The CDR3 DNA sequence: TGTGCCAGCAGCGTATCTGGCTCAGAGACCCAGTACTTC.

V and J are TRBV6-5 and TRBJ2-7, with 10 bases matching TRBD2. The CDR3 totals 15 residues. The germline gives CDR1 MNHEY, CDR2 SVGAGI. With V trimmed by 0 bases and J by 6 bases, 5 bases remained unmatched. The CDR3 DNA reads TGTGCCAGCAGTTACTCCCTAGCGGGAGTGAGCGAGCAGTACTTC. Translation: CASSYSLAGVSEQYF.

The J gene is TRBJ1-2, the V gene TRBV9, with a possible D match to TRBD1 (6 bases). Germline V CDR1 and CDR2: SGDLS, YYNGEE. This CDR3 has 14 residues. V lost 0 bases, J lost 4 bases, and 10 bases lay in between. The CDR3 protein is CASSVDSRGYGYTF. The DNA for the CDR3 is TGTGCCAGCAGCGTAGATTCCAGGGGCTATGGCTACACCTTC.

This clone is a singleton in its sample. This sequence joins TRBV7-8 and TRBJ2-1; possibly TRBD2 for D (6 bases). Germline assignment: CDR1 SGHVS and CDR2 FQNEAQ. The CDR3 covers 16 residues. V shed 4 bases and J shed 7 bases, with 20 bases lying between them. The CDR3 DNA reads TGTGCCAGCAGCTCAAACAGACTAGTCCTCCAAAATGAGCAGTTCTTC. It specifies CASSSNRLVLQNEQFF.

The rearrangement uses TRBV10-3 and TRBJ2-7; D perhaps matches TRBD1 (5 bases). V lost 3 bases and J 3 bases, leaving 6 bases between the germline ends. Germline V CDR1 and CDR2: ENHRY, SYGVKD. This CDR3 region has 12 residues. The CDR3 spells CAISDRVYEQYF. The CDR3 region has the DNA TGTGCCATCAGTGACAGGGTCTACGAGCAGTACTTC.

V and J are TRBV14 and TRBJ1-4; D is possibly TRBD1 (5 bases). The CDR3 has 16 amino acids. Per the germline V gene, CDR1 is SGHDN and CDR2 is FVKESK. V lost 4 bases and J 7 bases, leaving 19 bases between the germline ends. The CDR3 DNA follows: TGTGCCAGCAGCCTACATGCCCAGGGTAACACTGAAAAACTGTTTTTT. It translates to CASSLHAQGNTEKLFF.